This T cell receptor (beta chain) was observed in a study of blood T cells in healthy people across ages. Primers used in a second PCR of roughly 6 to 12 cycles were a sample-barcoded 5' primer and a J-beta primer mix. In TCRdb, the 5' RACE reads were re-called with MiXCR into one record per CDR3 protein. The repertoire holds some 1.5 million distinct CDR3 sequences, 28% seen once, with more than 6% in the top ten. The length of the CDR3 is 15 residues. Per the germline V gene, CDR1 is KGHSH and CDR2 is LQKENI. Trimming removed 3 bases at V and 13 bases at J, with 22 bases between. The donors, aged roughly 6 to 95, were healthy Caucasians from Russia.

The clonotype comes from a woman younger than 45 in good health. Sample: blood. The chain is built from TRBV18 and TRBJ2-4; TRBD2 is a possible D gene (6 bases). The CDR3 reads CASSPLGTSYNEQYF. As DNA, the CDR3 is TGTGCCAGCTCACCCCTCGGGACTTCATACAATGAGCAGTACTTC.